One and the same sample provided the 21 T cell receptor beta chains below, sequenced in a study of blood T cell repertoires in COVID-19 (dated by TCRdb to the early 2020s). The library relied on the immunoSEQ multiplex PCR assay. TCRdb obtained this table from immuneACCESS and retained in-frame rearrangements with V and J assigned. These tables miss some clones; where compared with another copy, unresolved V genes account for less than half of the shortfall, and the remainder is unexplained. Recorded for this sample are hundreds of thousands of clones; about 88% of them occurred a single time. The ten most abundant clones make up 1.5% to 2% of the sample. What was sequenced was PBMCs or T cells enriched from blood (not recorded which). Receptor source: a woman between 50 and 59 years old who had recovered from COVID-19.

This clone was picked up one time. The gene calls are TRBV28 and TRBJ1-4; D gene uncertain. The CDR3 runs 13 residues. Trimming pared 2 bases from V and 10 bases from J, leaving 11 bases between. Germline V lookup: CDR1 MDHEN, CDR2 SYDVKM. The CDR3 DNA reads TGTGCCAGCAGTTTACCCCCGATCGGAAAACTGTTTTTT. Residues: CASSLPPIGKLFF.

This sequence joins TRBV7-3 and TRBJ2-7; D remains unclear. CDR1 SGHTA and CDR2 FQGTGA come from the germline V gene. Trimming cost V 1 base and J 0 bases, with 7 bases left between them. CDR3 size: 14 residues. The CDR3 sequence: CASSLMFGSYEQYF. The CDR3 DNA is TGTGCCAGCAGCTTAATGTTCGGCTCCTACGAGCAGTACTTC.

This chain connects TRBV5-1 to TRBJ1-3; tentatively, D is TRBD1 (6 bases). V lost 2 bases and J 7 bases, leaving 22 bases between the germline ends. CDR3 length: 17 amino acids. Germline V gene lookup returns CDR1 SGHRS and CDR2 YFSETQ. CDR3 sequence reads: CASSLVLQGRLRNTIYF. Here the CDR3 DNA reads TGCGCCAGCAGCTTAGTGTTACAGGGACGGCTAAGGAACACCATATATTTT.

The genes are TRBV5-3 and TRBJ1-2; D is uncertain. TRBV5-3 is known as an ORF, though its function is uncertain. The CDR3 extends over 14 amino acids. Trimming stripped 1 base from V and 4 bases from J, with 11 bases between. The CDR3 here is CARSLSRSAYGYTF. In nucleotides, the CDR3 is TGTGCCAGAAGCTTGTCTAGGTCTGCCTATGGCTACACCTTC.

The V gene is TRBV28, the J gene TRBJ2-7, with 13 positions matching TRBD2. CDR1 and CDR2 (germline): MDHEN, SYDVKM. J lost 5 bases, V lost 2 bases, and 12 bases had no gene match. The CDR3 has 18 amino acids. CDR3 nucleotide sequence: TGTGCCAGCAGTTTAGAAGGACTAGCGGGAGTGGAGGCCCACGAGCAGTACTTC. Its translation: CASSLEGLAGVEAHEQYF.

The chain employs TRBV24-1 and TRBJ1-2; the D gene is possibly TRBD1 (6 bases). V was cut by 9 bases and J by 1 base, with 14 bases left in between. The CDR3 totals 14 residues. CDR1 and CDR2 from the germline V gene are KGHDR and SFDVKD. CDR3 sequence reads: CATQREGDNYGYTF. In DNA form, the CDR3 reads TGTGCCACCCAAAGGGAGGGGGATAACTATGGCTACACCTTC.

The CDR3, as DNA: TGTGCCTGCGGGAGGGCCTTTGAGACCCAGTACTTC. Its translation is CACGRAFETQYF. The chain uses TRBV12-3 or TRBV12-4 and TRBJ2-5; the match to TRBD2 covers 9 bases. The J segment lost 5 bases and the V segment lost 11 bases, leaving 6 bases of the junction unmatched. The CDR3 runs to 12 residues.

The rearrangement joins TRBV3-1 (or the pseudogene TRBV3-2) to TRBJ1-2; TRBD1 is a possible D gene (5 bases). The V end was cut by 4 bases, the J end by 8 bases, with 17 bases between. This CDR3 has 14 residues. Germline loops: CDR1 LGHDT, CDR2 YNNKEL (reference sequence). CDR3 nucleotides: TGTGCCAGCAGCCTCCGACAGACATTGGGCGGCTACACCTTC. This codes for CASSLRQTLGGYTF.

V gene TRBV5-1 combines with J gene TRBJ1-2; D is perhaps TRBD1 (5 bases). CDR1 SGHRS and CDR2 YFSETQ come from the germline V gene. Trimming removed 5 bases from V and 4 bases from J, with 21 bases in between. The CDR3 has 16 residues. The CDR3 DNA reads TGCGCCAGCAGAACCTCGTACGGATGGGGCCTCTATGGCTACACCTTC. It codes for CASRTSYGWGLYGYTF.

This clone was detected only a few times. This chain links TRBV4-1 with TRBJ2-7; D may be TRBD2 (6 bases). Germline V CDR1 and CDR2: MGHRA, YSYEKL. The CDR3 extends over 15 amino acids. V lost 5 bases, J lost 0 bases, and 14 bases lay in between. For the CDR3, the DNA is TGCGCCAGCAGCGGTAGCGGTACGAGCTCCTACGAGCAGTACTTC. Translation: CASSGSGTSSYEQYF.

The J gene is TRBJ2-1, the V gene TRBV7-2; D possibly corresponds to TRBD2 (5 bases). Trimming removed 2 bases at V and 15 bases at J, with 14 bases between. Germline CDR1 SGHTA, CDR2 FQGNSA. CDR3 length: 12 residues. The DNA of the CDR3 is TGTGCCAGCAGCTTAACCGGGGAATTGCGGTTCTTC. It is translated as CASSLTGELRFF.

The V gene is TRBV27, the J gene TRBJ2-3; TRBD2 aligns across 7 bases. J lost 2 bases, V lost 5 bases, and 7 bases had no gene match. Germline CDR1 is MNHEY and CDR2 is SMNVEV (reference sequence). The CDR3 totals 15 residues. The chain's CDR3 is CASSPAGRATDTQYF. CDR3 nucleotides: TGTGCCAGCAGTCCGGCAGGGAGGGCCACAGATACGCAGTATTTT.

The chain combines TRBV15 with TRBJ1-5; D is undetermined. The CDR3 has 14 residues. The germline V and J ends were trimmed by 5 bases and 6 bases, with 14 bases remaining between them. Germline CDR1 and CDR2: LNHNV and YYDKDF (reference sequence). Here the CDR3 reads CATSATKGSQPQHF. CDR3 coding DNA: TGTGCCACCAGCGCAACAAAAGGGAGTCAGCCCCAGCATTTT.

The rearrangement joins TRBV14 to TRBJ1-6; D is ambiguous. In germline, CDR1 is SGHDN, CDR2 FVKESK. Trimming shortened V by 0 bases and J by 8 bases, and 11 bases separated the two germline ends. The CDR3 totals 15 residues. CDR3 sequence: CASSQDEPLHSPLHF. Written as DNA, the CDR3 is TGTGCCAGCAGCCAAGACGAGCCTCTACATTCACCCCTCCACTTT.

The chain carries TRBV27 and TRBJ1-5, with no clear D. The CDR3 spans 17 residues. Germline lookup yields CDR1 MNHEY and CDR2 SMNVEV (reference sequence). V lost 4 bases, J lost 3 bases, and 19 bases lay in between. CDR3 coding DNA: TGTGCCAGCAGTTCAACATGGGCAGCACTTTTCAATCAGCCCCAGCATTTT. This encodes CASSSTWAALFNQPQHF.

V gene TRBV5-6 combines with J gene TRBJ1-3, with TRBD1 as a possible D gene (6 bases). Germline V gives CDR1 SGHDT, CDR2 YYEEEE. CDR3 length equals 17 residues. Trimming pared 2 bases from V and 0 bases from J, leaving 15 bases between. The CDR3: CASSFYTGILSGNTIYF. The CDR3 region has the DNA TGTGCCAGCAGCTTTTACACAGGGATCCTCTCTGGAAACACCATATATTTT.

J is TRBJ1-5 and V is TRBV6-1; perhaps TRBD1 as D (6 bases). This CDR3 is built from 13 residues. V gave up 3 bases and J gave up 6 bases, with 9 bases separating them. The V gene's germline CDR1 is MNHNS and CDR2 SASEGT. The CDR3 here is CASSDRGTQPQHF. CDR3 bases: TGTGCCAGCAGTGACAGGGGAACTCAGCCCCAGCATTTT.

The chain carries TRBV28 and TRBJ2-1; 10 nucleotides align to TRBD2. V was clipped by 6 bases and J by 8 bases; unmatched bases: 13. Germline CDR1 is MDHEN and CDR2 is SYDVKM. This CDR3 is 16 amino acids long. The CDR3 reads CASRTTIAGGIYEQFF. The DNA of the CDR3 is TGTGCCAGCAGGACTACAATAGCGGGAGGAATTTATGAGCAGTTCTTC. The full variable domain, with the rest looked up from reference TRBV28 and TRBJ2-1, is DVKVTQSSRYLVKRTGEKVFLECVQDMDHENMFWYRQDPGLGLRLIYFSYDVKMKEKGDIPEGYSVSREKKERFSLILESASTNQTSMYLCASRTTIAGGIYEQFFGPGTRLTVL.

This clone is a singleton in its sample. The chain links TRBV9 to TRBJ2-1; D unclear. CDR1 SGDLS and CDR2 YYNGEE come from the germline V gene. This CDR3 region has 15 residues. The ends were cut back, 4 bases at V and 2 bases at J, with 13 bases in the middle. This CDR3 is CASSREVLTYNEQFF. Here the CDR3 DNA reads TGTGCCAGCAGCAGAGAGGTGCTAACCTACAATGAGCAGTTCTTC.

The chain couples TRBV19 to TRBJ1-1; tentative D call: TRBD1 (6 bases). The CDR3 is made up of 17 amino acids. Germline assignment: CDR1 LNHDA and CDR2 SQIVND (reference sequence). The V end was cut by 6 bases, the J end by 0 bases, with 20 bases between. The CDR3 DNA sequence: TGTGCCAGTAGACTGGCAGGGGCACCGGGGATGAACACTGAAGCTTTCTTT. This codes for CASRLAGAPGMNTEAFF.

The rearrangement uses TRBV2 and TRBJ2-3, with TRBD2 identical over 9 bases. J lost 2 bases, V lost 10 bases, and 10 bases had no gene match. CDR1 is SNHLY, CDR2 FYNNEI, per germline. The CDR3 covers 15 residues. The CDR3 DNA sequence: TGTGCCACCAAAGGGACTAGCCGGTTCACAGATACGCAGTATTTT. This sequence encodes CATKGTSRFTDTQYF.